Listed here are 9 T cell receptor beta chains from one sample, sequenced in a study of cytomegalovirus exposure and HLA in healthy donors. PCR amplification relied on 60 Vbeta primers (plus 13 Jbeta primers). Clones were sequenced by immunoSEQ multiplex PCR, and TCRdb holds only the in-frame ones, with some missing. The sample comprises about 130,000 clones, around 83% of which are singletons, and around 1.2% rests with the top ten. The sequenced sample consisted of PBMCs. These receptors were obtained from a girl aged 2 to 10 in good health and CMV-seronegative.

This clone was detected a few times. J is TRBJ1-2 and V is TRBV7-2; 9 bases match TRBD1. V shed 5 bases, J shed 6 bases, and the junction held 7 bases outside the gene matches. Per germline, CDR1 SGHTA and CDR2 FQGNSA. CDR3 length: 14 amino acids. In nucleotides, the CDR3 is TGTGCCAGCAGCGCACAGGGGGCGCAGGATGGCTACACCTTC. This gives the protein CASSAQGAQDGYTF. The full variable domain, with the rest looked up from reference TRBV7-2 and TRBJ1-2, is GAGVSQSPSNKVTEKGKDVELRCDPISGHTALYWYRQSLGQGLEFLIYFQGNSAPDKSGLPSDRFSAERTGGSVSTLTIQRTQQEDSAVYLCASSAQGAQDGYTFGSGTRLTVV.

The V and J genes are TRBV7-9 and TRBJ1-2; unclear D gene. This CDR3 has 13 amino acids. The germline CDR1 and CDR2 sequences are SEHNR and FQNEAQ (reference sequence). V was trimmed by 6 bases and J by 4 bases, leaving 12 bases between them. CDR3 region: CASSRNEAYGYTF. For the CDR3, the DNA is TGTGCCAGCAGTAGGAATGAGGCCTATGGCTACACCTTC.

The chain uses TRBV7-2 and TRBJ2-7; D unclear. The germline V and J ends were trimmed by 5 bases and 1 base, with 9 bases remaining between them. Germline V gives CDR1 SGHTA, CDR2 FQGNSA. There are 13 residues in the CDR3. CDR3 amino acids: CASSQQVSYEQYF. The CDR3 DNA reads TGTGCCAGCAGCCAGCAGGTATCCTACGAGCAGTACTTC.

This rearrangement joins TRBV6-1 to TRBJ2-7, with D perhaps matching TRBD2 (5 bases). The V and J ends lost 3 bases and 3 bases respectively, with 12 bases between them. The CDR3 length is 14 residues. CDR1 and CDR2 (germline): MNHNS, SASEGT. CDR3 nucleotide sequence: TGTGCCAGCAGTGATGAGAGGGCGGACTACGAGCAGTACTTC. Residues: CASSDERADYEQYF.

The V call is TRBV28, the J call TRBJ2-7; D possibly corresponds to TRBD2 (5 bases). The ends were cut back, 6 bases at V and 1 base at J, with 13 bases in the middle. The CDR3 contains 14 residues. Looked up from germline, CDR1 is MDHEN and CDR2 is SYDVKM. Here the CDR3 DNA reads TGTGCCAGCAGCTTTACGGGGTCTTCCTACGAGCAGTACTTC. The encoded protein is CASSFTGSSYEQYF.

The rearrangement joins TRBV2 to TRBJ2-1, with 11 bases matching TRBD2. Germline V gives CDR1 SNHLY, CDR2 FYNNEI. The junction had 10 bases not matched to a gene; V was cut back by 4 bases and J by 5 bases. The CDR3 has 17 residues. CDR3 region: CASSAAGTSGTNNEQFF. The CDR3 region has the DNA TGTGCCAGCAGTGCTGCAGGGACTAGCGGTACCAACAATGAGCAGTTCTTC.

The V call is TRBV15, the J call TRBJ2-7; D perhaps matches TRBD2 (6 bases). Trimming took off 0 bases at V and 7 bases at J, with 16 bases between the two ends. Germline CDR1 and CDR2: LNHNV and YYDKDF (reference sequence). The CDR3 sequence is 15 residues long. The CDR3 nucleotides read TGTGCCACCAGCAGAGATTGGGACTCCGACGGGGAGCAGTACTTC. Translating it yields CATSRDWDSDGEQYF.

The chain employs TRBV5-1 and TRBJ2-3; D remains ambiguous. CDR1 SGHRS and CDR2 YFSETQ come from the germline V gene. The CDR3 loop spans 14 amino acids. V lost 0 bases and J lost 5, with 10 bases in between. The CDR3 bases are TGCGCCAGCAGCTTGGTTAGATTTCAAGATACGCAGTATTTT. It specifies CASSLVRFQDTQYF. Combining the CDR3 with reference TRBV5-1 and TRBJ2-3 gives the whole variable domain KAGVTQTPRYLIKTRGQQVTLSCSPISGHRSVSWYQQTPGQGLQFLFEYFSETQRNKGNFPGRFSGRQFSNSRSEMNVSTLELGDSALYLCASSLVRFQDTQYFGPGTRLTVL.

The chain combines TRBV5-1 with TRBJ2-7; 11 bases agree with TRBD2. Germline CDR1 is SGHRS and CDR2 is YFSETQ. This CDR3 region has 19 residues. The V segment lost 4 bases and the J segment 6 bases; nucleotides outside the gene matches: 21. The DNA of the CDR3 is TGCGCCAGCAGCACCGCCTTAGCGGGAGGGCCCACGGGGAGAGGCGAGCAGTACTTC. Translation gives CASSTALAGGPTGRGEQYF.